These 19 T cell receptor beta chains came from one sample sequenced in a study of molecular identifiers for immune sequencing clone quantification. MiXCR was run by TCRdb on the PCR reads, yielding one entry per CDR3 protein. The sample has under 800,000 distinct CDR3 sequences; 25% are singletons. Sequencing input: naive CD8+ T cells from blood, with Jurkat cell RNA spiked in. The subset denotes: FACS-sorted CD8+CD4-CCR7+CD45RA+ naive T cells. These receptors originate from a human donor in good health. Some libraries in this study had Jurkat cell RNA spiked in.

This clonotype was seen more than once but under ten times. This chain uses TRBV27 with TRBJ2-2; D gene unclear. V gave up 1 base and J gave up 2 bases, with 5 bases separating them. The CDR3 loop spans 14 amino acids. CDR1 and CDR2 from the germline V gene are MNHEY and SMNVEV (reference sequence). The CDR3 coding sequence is TGTGCCAGCAGTTTATACGCCAACACCGGGGAGCTGTTTTTT. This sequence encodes CASSLYANTGELFF.

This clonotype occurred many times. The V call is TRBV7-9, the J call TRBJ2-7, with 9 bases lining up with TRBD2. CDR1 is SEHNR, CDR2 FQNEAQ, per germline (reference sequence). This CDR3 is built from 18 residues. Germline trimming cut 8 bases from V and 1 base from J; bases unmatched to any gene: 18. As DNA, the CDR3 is TGTGCCAGCGCACCCCCCGCGGGAGGGATCGGACCTTCCTACGAGCAGTACTTC. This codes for CASAPPAGGIGPSYEQYF.

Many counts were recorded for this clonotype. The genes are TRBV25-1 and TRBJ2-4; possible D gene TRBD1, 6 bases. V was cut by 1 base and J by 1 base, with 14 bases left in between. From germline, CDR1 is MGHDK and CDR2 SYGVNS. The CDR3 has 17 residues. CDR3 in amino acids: CASSEFFRTAAKNIQYF. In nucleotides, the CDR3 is TGTGCCAGCAGTGAATTTTTCAGGACAGCTGCCAAAAACATTCAGTACTTC.

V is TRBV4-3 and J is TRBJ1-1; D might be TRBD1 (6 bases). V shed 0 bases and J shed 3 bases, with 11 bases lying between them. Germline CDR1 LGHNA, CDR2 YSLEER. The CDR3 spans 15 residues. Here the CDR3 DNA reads TGCGCCAGCAGCCAAGATCGGGGGGCCTACACTGAAGCTTTCTTT. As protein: CASSQDRGAYTEAFF.

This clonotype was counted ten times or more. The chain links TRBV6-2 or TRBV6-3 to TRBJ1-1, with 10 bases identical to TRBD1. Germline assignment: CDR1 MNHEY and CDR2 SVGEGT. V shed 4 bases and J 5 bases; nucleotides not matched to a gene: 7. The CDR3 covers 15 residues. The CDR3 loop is CASSWGQGMRTEAFF. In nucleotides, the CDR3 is TGTGCCAGCAGTTGGGGACAGGGGATGAGAACTGAAGCTTTCTTT.

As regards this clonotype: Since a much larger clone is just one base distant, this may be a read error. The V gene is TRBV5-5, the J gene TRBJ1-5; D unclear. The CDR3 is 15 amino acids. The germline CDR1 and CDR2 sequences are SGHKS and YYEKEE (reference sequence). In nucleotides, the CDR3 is TGTGCCAGCAGCTTAATAGGAGAGGTACATCAGCCCCCGCATTTT. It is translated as CASSLIGEVHQPPHF.

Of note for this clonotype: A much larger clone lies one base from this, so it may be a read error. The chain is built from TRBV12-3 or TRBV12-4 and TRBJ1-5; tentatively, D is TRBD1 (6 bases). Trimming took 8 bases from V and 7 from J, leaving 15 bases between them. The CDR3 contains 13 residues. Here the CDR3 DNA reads TGTGCCAGCGGGAATCAGGGGAAGCAGCCCCAGCATTTT. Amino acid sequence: CASGNQGKQPQHF.

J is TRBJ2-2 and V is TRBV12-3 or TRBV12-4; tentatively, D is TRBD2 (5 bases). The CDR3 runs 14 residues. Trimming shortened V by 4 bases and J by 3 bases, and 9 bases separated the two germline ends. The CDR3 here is CASSSDSDTGELFF. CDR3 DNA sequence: TGTGCCAGCAGTTCGGACTCCGACACCGGGGAGCTGTTTTTT.

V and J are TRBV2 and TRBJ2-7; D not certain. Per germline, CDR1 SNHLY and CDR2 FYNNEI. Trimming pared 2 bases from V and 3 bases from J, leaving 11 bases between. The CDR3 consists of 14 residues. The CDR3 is CASSESPYIYEQYF. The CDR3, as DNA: TGTGCCAGCAGTGAATCACCCTATATCTACGAGCAGTACTTC.

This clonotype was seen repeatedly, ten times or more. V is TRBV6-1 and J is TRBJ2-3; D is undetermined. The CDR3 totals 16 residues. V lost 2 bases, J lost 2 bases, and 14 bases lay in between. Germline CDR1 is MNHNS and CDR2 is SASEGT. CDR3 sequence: CASSESSLRYTDTQYF. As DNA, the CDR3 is TGTGCCAGCAGTGAATCGAGCTTGAGATACACAGATACGCAGTATTTT.

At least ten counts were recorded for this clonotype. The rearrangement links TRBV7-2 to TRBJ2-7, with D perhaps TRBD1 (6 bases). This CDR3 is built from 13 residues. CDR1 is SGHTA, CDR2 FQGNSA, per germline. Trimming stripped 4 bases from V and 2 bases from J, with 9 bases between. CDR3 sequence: CASSSGHPYEQYF. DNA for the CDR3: TGTGCCAGCAGCTCGGGACACCCCTACGAGCAGTACTTC.

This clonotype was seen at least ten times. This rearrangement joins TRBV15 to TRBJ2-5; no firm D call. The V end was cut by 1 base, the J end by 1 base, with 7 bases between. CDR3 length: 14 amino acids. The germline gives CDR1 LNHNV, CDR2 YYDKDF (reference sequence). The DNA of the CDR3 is TGTGCCACCAGCAGAGTCGATTTCCAAGAGACCCAGTACTTC. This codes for CATSRVDFQETQYF.

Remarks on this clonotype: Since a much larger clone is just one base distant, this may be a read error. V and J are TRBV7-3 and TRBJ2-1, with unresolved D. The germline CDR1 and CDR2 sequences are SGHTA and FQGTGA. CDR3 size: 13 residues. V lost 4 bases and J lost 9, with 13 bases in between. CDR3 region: CASSSGGGIEQFF. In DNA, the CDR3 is TGTGCCAGCAGCTCGGGCGGCGGAATTGAGCAGTTCTTC.

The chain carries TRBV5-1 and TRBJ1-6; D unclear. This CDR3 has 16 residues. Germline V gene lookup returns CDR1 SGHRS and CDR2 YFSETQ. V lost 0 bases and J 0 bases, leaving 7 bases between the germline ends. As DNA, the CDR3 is TGCGCCAGCAGCTTGGACGGAAGCTCCTATAATTCACCCCTCCACTTT. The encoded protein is CASSLDGSSYNSPLHF.

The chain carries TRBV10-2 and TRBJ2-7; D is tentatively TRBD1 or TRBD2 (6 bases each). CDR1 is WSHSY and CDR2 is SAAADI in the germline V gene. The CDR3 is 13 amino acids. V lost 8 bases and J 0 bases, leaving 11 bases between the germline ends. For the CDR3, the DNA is TGCGCCAGCGGCGGGACACCCTCCTACGAGCAGTACTTC. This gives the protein CASGGTPSYEQYF.

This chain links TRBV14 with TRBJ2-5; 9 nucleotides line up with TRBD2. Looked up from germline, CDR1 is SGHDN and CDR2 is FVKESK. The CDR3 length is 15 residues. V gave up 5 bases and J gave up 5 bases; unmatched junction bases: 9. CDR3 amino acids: CASSSGTSSAETQYF. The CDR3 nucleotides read TGTGCCAGCAGCTCCGGGACTAGCTCAGCCGAGACCCAGTACTTC.

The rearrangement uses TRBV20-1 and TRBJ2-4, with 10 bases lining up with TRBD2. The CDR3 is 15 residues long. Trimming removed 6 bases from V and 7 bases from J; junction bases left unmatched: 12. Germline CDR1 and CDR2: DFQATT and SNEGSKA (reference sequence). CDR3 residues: CSAHLAGVGGNIQYF. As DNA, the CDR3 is TGCAGTGCCCATCTAGCGGGAGTGGGGGGGAACATTCAGTACTTC.

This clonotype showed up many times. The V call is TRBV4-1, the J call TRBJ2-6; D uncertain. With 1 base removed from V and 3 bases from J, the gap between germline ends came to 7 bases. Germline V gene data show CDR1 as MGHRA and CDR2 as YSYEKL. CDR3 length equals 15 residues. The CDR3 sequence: CASSQASIGANVLTF. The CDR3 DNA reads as TGCGCCAGCAGCCAAGCCTCGATTGGGGCCAACGTCCTGACTTTC.

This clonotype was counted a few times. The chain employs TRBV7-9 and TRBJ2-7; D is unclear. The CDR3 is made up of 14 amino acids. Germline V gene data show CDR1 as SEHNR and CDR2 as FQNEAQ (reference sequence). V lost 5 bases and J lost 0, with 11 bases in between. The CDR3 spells CASSPPGLSYEQYF. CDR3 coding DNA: TGTGCCAGCAGCCCCCCTGGCCTCTCCTACGAGCAGTACTTC.